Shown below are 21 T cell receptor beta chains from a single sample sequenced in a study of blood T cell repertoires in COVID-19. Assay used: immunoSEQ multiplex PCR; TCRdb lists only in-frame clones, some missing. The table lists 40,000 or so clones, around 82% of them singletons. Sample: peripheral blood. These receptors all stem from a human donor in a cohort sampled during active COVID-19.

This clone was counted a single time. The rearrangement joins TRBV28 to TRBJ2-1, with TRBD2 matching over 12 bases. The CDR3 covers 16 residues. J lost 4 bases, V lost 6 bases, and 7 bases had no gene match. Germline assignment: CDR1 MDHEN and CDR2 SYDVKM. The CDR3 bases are TGTGCCAGCAGAGTTCCCCTAGCGGGGGGGTACAATGAGCAGTTCTTC. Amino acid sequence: CASRVPLAGGYNEQFF.

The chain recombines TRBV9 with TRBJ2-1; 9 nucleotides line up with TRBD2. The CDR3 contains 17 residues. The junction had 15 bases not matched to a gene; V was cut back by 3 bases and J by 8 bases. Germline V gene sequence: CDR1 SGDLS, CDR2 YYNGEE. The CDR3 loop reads CASSARATGLARDEQFF. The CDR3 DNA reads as TGTGCCAGCAGCGCCCGAGCAACCGGACTAGCGAGAGATGAGCAGTTCTTC.

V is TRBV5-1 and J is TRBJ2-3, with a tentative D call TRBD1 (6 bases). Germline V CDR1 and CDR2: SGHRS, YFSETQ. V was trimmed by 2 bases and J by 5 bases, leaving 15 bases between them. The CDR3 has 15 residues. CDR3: CASSLQGNGQDTQYF. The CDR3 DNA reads TGCGCCAGCAGCTTACAGGGTAATGGGCAAGATACGCAGTATTTT. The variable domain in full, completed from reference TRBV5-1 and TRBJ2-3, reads KAGVTQTPRYLIKTRGQQVTLSCSPISGHRSVSWYQQTPGQGLQFLFEYFSETQRNKGNFPGRFSGRQFSNSRSEMNVSTLELGDSALYLCASSLQGNGQDTQYFGPGTRLTVL.

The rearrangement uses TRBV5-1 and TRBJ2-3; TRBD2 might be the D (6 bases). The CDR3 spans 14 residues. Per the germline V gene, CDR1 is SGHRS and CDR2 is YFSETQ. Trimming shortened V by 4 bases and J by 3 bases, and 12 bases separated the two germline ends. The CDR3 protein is CASSLREPTDTQYF. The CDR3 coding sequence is TGCGCCAGCAGCCTCCGGGAGCCAACAGATACGCAGTATTTT.

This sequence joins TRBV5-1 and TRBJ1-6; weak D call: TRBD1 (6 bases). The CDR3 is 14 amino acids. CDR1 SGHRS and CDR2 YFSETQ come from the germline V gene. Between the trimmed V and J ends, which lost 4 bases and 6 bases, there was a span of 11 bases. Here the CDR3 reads CASSEGVGNSPLHF. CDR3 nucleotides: TGCGCCAGCAGCGAGGGGGTCGGTAATTCACCCCTCCACTTT.

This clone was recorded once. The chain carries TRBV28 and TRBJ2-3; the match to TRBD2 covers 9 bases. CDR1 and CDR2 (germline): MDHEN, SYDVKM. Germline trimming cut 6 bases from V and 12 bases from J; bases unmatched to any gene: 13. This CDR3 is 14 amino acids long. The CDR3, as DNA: TGTGCCAGCAGAAGCGGGGGGCATCCCAGAGCACAGTATTTT. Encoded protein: CASRSGGHPRAQYF.

The CDR3 DNA reads as TGTGCCAGCAGCTCCCGGGACTGGGGGAACGCCAAAAACATTCAGTACTTC. It yields the protein CASSSRDWGNAKNIQYF. The rearrangement uses TRBV5-5 and TRBJ2-4; tentative D call: TRBD2 (6 bases). Germline assignment: CDR1 SGHKS and CDR2 YYEKEE (reference sequence). V lost 3 bases to trimming and J lost 1 base, with 17 bases between them. The CDR3 runs to 17 residues.

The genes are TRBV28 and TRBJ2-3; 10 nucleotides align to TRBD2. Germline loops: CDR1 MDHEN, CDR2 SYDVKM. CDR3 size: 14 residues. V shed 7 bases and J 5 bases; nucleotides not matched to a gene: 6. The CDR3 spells CASTSGGAGDTQYF. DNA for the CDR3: TGTGCCAGCACGAGCGGGGGGGCGGGAGATACGCAGTATTTT. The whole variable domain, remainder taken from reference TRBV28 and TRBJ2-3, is DVKVTQSSRYLVKRTGEKVFLECVQDMDHENMFWYRQDPGLGLRLIYFSYDVKMKEKGDIPEGYSVSREKKERFSLILESASTNQTSMYLCASTSGGAGDTQYFGPGTRLTVL.

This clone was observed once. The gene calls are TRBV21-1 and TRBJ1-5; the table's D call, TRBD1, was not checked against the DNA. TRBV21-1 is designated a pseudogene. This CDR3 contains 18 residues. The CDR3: CASSKEGQGSGSNQPQHF. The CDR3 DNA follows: TGTGCCAGCAGCAAAGAGGGACAGGGGTCGGGGAGCAATCAGCCCCAGCATTTT.

The CDR3 region is CASSIADSEPWGYTF. The CDR3 region has the DNA TGTGCCAGTAGTATAGCAGACAGTGAGCCTTGGGGCTACACCTTC. The chain joins TRBV19 to TRBJ1-2; D is possibly TRBD1 (5 bases). The V end was cut by 1 base, the J end by 8 bases, with 17 bases between. The CDR3 extends over 15 amino acids. Germline assignment: CDR1 LNHDA and CDR2 SQIVND (reference sequence).

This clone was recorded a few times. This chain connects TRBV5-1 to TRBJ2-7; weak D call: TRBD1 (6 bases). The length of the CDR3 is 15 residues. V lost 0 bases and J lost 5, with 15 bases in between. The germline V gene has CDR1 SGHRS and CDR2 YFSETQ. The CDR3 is CASSLVQGTVNEQYF. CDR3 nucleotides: TGCGCCAGCAGCTTGGTCCAGGGGACGGTAAACGAGCAGTACTTC. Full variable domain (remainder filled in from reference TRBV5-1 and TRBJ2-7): KAGVTQTPRYLIKTRGQQVTLSCSPISGHRSVSWYQQTPGQGLQFLFEYFSETQRNKGNFPGRFSGRQFSNSRSEMNVSTLELGDSALYLCASSLVQGTVNEQYFGPGTRLTVT.

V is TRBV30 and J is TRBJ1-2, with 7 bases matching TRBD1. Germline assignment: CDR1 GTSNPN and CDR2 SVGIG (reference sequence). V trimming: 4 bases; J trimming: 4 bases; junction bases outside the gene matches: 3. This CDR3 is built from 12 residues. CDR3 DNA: TGTGCCTGGATGGGACAGTCCTATGGCTACACCTTC. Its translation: CAWMGQSYGYTF.

This CDR3 reads CASSLGPGRGRIGYTF. DNA of the CDR3: TGTGCCAGCAGCTTAGGCCCGGGCAGGGGGCGTATTGGCTACACCTTC. The chain carries TRBV7-6 and TRBJ1-2; 8 positions match TRBD1. Per the germline V gene, CDR1 is SGHVS and CDR2 is FNYEAQ. CDR3 length equals 16 residues. V trimming: 1 base; J trimming: 7 bases; junction bases outside the gene matches: 11.

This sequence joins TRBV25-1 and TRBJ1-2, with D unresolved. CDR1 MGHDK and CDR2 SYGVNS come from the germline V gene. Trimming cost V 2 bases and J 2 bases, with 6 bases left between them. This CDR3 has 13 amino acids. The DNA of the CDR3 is TGTGCCAGCAGTGAACCCTTCAACTATGGCTACACCTTC. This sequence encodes CASSEPFNYGYTF.

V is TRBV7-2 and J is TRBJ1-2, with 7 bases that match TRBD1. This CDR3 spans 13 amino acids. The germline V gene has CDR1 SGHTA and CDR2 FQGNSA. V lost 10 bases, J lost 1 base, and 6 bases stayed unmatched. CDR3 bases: TGTGCCAAGGACAGGCCGAGTAACTATGGCTACACCTTC. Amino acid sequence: CAKDRPSNYGYTF.

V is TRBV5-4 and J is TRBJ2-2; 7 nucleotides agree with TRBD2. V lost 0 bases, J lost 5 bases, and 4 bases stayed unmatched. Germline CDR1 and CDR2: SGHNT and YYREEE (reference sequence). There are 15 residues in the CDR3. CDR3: CASSLDRRGTGELFF. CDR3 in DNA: TGTGCCAGCAGCTTGGACAGGCGGGGGACCGGGGAGCTGTTTTTT.

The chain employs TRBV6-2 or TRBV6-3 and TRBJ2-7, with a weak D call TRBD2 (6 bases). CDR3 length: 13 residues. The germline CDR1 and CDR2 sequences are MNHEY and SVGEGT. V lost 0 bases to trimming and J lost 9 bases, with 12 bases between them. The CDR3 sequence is CASSYSWQGGQYF. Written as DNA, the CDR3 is TGTGCCAGCAGTTACTCGTGGCAGGGAGGGCAGTACTTC.

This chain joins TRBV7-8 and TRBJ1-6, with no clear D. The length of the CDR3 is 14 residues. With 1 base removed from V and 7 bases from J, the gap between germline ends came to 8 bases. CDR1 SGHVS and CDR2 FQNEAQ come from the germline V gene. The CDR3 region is CASSLDRGNSPLHF. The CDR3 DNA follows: TGTGCCAGCAGCTTAGATAGAGGAAATTCACCCCTCCACTTT.

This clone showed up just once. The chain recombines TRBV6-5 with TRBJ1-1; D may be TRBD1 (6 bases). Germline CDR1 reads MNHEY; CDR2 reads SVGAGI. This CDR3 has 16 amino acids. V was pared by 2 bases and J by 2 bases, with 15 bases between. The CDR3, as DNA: TGTGCCAGCAGTTACGTCTTCACCAGGGGTAACACTGAAGCTTTCTTT. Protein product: CASSYVFTRGNTEAFF.

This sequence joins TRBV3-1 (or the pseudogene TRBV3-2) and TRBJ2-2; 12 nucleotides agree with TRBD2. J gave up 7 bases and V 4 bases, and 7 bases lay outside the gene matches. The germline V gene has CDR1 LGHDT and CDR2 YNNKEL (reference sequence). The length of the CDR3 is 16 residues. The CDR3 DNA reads TGTGCCAGCAGCCTTCTAGCGGGGGGGCTTGACGGGGAGCTGTTTTTT. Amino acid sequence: CASSLLAGGLDGELFF.

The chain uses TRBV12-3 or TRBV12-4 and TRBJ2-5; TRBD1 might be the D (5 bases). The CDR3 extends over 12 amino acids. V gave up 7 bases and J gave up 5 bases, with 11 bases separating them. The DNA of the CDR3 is TGTGCCAGCAAGGGGAATGGGGAGACCCAGTACTTC. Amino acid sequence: CASKGNGETQYF.